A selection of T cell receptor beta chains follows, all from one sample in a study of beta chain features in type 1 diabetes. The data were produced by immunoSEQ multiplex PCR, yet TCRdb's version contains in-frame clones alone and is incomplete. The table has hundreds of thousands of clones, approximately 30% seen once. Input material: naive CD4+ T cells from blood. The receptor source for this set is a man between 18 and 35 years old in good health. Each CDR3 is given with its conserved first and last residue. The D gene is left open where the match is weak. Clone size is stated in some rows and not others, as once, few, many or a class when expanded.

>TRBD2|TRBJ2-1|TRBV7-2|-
CASSSRTSGSVNEQFF
TGTGCCAGCAGCTCCCGGACTAGCGGGAGCGTAAATGAGCAGTTCTTC
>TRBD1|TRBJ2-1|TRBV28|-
CASISPGQGSHEQFF
TGTGCCAGCATTTCACCGGGACAGGGATCCCATGAGCAGTTCTTC
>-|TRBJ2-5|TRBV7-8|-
CASSLATGNQETQYF
TGTGCCAGCAGCTTAGCCACAGGGAACCAAGAGACCCAGTACTTC
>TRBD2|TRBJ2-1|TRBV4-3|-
CASSHNGLARYNEQFF
TGCGCCAGCAGCCATAATGGACTAGCGCGATACAATGAGCAGTTCTTC
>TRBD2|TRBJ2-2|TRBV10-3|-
CAISDRLAGAAGELFF
TGTGCCATCAGTGACCGACTAGCGGGAGCAGCCGGGGAGCTGTTTTTT
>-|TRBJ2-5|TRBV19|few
CASSMGPRGETQYF
TGTGCCAGTAGTATGGGGCCGAGAGGAGAGACCCAGTACTTC
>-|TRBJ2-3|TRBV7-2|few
CASSLAARNTQYF
TGTGCCAGCAGCTTAGCGGCCAGAAATACGCAGTATTTT
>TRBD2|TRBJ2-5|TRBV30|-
CAYTKGLAGETQYF
TGTGCCTATACAAAAGGACTAGCGGGAGAGACCCAGTACTTC
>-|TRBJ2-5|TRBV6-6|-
CASSYEGVRETQYF
TGTGCCAGCAGTTACGAGGGAGTGAGGGAGACCCAGTACTTC
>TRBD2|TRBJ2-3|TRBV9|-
CASSVTSGILSADTQYF
TGTGCCAGCAGCGTAACTAGCGGGATCCTTTCCGCAGATACGCAGTATTTT
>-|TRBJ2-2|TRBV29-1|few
CSVEDRSRTANTGELFF
TGCAGCGTTGAAGATAGGAGCCGGACAGCGAACACCGGGGAGCTGTTTTTT
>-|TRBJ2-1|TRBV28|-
CASSLSPLDRFARNEQFF
TGTGCCAGCAGTTTATCCCCTCTAGACAGGTTTGCCCGGAATGAGCAGTTCTTC
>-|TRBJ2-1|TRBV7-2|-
CASSPTGHEQFF
TGTGCCAGCAGCCCAACAGGGCATGAGCAGTTCTTC
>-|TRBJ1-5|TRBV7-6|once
CASSLASLGVDQPQHF
TGTGCCAGCAGCTTAGCGAGTTTAGGGGTTGATCAGCCCCAGCATTTT
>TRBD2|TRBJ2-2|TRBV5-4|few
CASTFRSGTSTGELFF
TGTGCCAGCACCTTTCGATCAGGGACTAGCACCGGGGAGCTGTTTTTT
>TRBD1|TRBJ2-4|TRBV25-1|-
CASSGGPGQGSKDIQYF
TGTGCCAGCAGTGGAGGACCGGGACAGGGGTCGAAGGACATTCAGTACTTC
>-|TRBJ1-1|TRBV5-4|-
CASSLGAGQNTEAFF
TGTGCCAGCAGCTTGGGGGCAGGGCAGAACACTGAAGCTTTCTTT